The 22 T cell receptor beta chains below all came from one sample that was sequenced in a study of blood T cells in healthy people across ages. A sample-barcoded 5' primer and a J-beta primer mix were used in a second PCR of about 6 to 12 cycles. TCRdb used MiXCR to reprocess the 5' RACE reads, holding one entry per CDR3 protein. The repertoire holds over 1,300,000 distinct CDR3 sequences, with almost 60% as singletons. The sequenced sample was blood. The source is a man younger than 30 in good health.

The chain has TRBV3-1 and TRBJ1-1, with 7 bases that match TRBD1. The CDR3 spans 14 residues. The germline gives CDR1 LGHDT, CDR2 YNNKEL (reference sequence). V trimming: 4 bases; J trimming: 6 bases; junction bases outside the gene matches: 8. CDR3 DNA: TGTGCCAGCAGCCCAGGACAGGAGCGGGCTGAAGCTTTCTTT. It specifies CASSPGQERAEAFF.

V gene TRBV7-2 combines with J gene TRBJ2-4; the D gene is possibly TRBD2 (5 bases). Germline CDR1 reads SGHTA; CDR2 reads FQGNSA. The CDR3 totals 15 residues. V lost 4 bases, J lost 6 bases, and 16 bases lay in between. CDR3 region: CASSSSLVEGNIQYF. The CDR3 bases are TGTGCCAGCAGCTCCTCCTTAGTTGAGGGAAACATTCAGTACTTC.

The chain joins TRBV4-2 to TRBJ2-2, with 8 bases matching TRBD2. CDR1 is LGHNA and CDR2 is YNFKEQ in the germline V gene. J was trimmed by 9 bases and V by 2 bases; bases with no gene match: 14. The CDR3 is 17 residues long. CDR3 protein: CASSQTISGGVPRELFF. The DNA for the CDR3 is TGTGCCAGCAGCCAAACCATTTCGGGGGGGGTACCACGGGAGCTGTTTTTT.

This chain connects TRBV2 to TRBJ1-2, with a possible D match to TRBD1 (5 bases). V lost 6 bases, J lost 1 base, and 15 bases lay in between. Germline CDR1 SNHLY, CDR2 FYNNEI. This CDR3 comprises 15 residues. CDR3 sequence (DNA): TGTGCCAGCAGAACTATAAAGACAGTTAACTATGGCTACACCTTC. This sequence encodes CASRTIKTVNYGYTF.

The CDR3 region is CASSLVSGTSGYNEQFF. As DNA, the CDR3 is TGTGCCAGCAGCTTAGTTAGTGGGACTAGCGGGTACAATGAGCAGTTCTTC. The chain recombines TRBV7-2 with TRBJ2-1, with TRBD2 identical over 12 bases. The junction had 5 bases not matched to a gene; V was cut back by 1 base and J by 4 bases. The CDR3 sequence is 17 residues long. Germline assignment: CDR1 SGHTA and CDR2 FQGNSA.

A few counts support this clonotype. DNA for the CDR3: TGCGCCAGCAGCCAAGATCGCCGACGGGGCTATGAGGAGACCCAGTACTTC. It codes for CASSQDRRRGYEETQYF. The genes are TRBV4-3 and TRBJ2-5, with D perhaps given as TRBD1 or TRBD2 (5 bases each). Germline-derived CDR1 and CDR2 are LGHNA and YSLEER. V was clipped by 0 bases and J by 5 bases, with 19 bases between them. This CDR3 has 17 amino acids.

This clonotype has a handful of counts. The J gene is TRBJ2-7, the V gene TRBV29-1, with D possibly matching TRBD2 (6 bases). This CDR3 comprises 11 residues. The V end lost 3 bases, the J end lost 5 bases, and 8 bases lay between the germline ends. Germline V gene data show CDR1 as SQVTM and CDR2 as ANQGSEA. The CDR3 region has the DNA TGCAGCGTTGAGGAGGGCCACGAGCAGTACTTC. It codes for CSVEEGHEQYF.

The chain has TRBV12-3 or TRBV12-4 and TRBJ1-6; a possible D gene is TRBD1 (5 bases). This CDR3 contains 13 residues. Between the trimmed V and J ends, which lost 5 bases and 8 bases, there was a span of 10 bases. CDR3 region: CASSNARDSPLHF. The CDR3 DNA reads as TGTGCCAGCAGTAACGCCAGGGATTCACCCCTCCACTTT.

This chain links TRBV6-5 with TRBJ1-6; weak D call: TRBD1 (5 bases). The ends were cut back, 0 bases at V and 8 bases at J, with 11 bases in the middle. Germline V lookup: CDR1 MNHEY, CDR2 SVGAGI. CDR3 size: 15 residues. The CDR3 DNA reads TGTGCCAGCAGTTACTCGGTTCGGACATATTCACCCCTCCACTTT. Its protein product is CASSYSVRTYSPLHF.

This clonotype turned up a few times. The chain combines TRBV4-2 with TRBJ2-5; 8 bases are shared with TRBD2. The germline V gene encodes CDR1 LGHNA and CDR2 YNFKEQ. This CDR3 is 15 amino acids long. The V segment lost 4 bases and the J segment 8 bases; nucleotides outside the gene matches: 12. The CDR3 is CASSPLTSAQQTQYF. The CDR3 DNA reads TGTGCCAGCAGCCCGTTGACTAGCGCCCAGCAAACCCAGTACTTC.

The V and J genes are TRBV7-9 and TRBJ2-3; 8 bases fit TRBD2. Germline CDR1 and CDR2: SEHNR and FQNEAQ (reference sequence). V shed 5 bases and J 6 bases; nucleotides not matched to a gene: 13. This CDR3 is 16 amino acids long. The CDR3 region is CASSPPRLAGVDTQYF. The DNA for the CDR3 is TGTGCCAGCAGCCCTCCGCGCCTAGCGGGCGTGGATACGCAGTATTTT.

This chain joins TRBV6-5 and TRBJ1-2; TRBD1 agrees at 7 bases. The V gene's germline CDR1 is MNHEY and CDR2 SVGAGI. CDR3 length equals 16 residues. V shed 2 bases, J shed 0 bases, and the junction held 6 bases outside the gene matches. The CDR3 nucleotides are TGTGCCAGCAGTTACCTTAGACAGGGCACTAACTATGGCTACACCTTC. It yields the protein CASSYLRQGTNYGYTF.

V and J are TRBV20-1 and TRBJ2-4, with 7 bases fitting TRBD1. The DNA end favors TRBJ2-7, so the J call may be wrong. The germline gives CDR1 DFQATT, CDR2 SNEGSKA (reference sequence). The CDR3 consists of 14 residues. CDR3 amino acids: CSAGQEAFDYEQYF. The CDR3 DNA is TGCAGTGCCGGACAGGAGGCGTTTGACTACGAGCAGTACTTC.

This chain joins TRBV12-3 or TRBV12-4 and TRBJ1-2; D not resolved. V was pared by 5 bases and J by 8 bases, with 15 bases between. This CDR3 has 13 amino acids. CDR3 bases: TGTGCCAGCAGTGGGGAAACAGATACGGGCTACACCTTC. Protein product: CASSGETDTGYTF.

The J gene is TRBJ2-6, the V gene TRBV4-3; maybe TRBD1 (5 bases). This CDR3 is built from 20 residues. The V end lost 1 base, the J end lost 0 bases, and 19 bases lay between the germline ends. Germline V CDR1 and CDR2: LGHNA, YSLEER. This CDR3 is CASSQAGKGILHSGANVLTF. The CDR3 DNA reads TGCGCCAGCAGCCAAGCAGGGAAGGGAATACTTCACTCTGGGGCCAACGTCCTGACTTTC.

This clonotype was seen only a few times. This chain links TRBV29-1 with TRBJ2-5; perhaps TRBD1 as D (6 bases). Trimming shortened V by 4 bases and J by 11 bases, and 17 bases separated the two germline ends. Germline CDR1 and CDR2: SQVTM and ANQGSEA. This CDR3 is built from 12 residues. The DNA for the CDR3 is TGCAGCGTTGGCCAGGGGACCCTGGAGCAGTACTTC. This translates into CSVGQGTLEQYF.

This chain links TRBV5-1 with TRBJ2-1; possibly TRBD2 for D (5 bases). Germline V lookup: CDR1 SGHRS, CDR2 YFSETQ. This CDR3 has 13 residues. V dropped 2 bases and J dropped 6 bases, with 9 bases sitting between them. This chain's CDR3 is CASSLSDCNEQFF. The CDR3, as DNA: TGCGCCAGCAGCTTATCGGACTGCAATGAGCAGTTCTTC. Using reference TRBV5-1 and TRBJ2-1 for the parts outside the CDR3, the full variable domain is KAGVTQTPRYLIKTRGQQVTLSCSPISGHRSVSWYQQTPGQGLQFLFEYFSETQRNKGNFPGRFSGRQFSNSRSEMNVSTLELGDSALYLCASSLSDCNEQFFGPGTRLTVL.

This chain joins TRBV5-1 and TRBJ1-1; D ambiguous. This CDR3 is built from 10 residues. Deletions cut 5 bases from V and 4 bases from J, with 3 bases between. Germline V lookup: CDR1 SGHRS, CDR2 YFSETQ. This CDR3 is CASRPTEAFF. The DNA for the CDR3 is TGCGCCAGCAGGCCCACTGAAGCTTTCTTT.

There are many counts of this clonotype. In DNA, the CDR3 is TGCAGTGCTAGACAGGGGGCCACTGAAGCTTTCTTT. Amino acids: CSARQGATEAFF. This sequence joins TRBV20-1 and TRBJ1-1; 8 bases are a match to TRBD1. CDR3 size: 12 residues. The trim removed 2 bases at V and 4 bases at J, leaving 0 bases unmatched. Germline V gives CDR1 DFQATT, CDR2 SNEGSKA (reference sequence).

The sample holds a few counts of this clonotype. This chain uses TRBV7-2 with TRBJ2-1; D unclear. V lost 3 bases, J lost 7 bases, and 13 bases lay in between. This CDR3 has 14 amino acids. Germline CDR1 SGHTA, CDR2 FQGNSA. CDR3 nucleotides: TGTGCCAGCAGCTTCGGCCCTAGGCGGAATGAGCAGTTCTTC. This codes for CASSFGPRRNEQFF.

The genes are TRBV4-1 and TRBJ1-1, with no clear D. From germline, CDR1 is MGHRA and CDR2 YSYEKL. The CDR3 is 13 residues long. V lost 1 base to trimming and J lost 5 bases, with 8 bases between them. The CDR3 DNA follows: TGCGCCAGCAGCCAAGTGGGAGAGACTGAAGCTTTCTTT. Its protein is CASSQVGETEAFF.

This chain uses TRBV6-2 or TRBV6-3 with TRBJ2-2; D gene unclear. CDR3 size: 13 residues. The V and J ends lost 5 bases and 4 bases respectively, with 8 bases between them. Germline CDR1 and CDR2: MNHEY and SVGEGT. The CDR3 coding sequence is TGTGCCAGCAGTGACCTTAGCACCGGGGAGCTGTTTTTT. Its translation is CASSDLSTGELFF.